This TCR beta chain derives from a study of blood T cell repertoires in COVID-19 (dated by TCRdb to 2018 to 2020). Looking at the study overall: The collaborator samples originated in the United States, Italy and Spain and spanned the acute and convalescent phases of COVID-19. Where available, HLA class I and class II types were obtained from metadata supplied by the sample provider rather than from assay-based typing. Sample metadata almost always included a de-identified subject ID, COVID-19 status, age in years and sex. The samples were drawn from the first 160 participants of the ongoing ImmuneRACE study and from some 1,300 subjects provided by 6 global collaborators. The repertoires were released in a freely available public database meant as a resource for research on the immune response to SARS-CoV-2. The material from the prospective study consisted of cDNA or gDNA derived from T cells, B-cell-depleted T cells, or PBMCs. Deeply sampled blood TCRbeta repertoires from subjects exposed to, actively infected with, or recovered from COVID-19 were included in the dataset.

As for this clone: Its antigen specificity is not known. It has no much larger one-base neighbor in the sample; base qualities were not kept.

What the study reported, not specific to this receptor: Clinical and demographic metadata were provided uncurated, with the amount varying by source and participant.

TCRbeta CDR3 regions were amplified from genomic DNA by means of the immunoSEQ Assay, a bias-controlled multiplex PCR. The source study handled its data this way. The number of nucleated cells in each sample was estimated by amplification of reference gene primers within the assay. To quantify the absolute abundance of each unique TCRbeta CDR3 rearrangement, sequence reads were collapsed and filtered. For each sample, productive Simpson clonality was calculated as the square root of Simpson's diversity index across productive rearrangements. This immuneACCESS table, as held by TCRdb, lists in-frame sequences with V and J called but not all clones. Of the missing ones, under half trace to an unresolved V gene in checked studies; the others have no known cause. The V and J calls and clone size were taken over from that table, and D and trimming were inferred from the DNA. Present in this sample are some 130,000 clones, approximately 88% of which were seen just once. About 5.5% of the sample comes from the top ten.

Participants in the prospective study were aged about 18 to 95 years, lived in about two dozen United States geographic areas, and enrolled through a virtual design. In the prospective study, participants were assigned to cohorts based on the clinical history participants reported in a screening survey and a study questionnaire. Mobile phlebotomists in the prospective study collected whole blood, serum and a nasopharyngeal or oropharyngeal swab from every participant. Over a roughly 2-month period, participants in the prospective study had the option of providing additional blood draws and questionnaires. Before DNA extraction, blood samples from the prospective study were shipped at room temperature or frozen. This sequence originates from a man aged 35 to 55 with acute COVID-19. The sequenced sample was PBMCs or T cells enriched from blood (not recorded which).

This receptor has the CDR3 CASSNKLDWDRAYEQYF. In nucleotide form, the sequence is TGTGCCAGCAGCAACAAACTTGATTGGGACAGGGCCTACGAGCAGTACTTC. The sequence joins TRBV21-1 to TRBJ2-7; the table's D call, TRBD1, was not checked against the DNA. TRBV21-1 is marked as a pseudogene. The CDR3 covers 17 residues, taking in both the cysteine and the phenylalanine. The CDR3 DNA has 51 bases and is translated from base 1.